Below are 15 T cell receptor beta chains sequenced from a single sample in a study of hypomethylating agent response in myelodysplastic syndrome. Generated by immunoSEQ multiplex PCR, the TCRdb table keeps only in-frame clones and is missing some. This sample has 4,300 or so clones, with over 75% found just once. The sample was bone marrow, taken before or after starting hypomethylating agent treatment for myelodysplastic syndrome (not recorded which). The receptors originated from a human donor with myelodysplastic syndrome.

The chain couples TRBV6-5 to TRBJ2-7, with 8 bases fitting TRBD1. V gave up 10 bases and J gave up 8 bases; unmatched junction bases: 13. This CDR3 has 13 residues. CDR1 MNHEY and CDR2 SVGAGI come from the germline V gene. The CDR3 region has the DNA TGTGCCACCTCACGGCCGGGACAGGCCCAGCAGTACTTC. Translated: CATSRPGQAQQYF.

The CDR3 DNA is TGTGCCAGTAGATTAGGGAGCATTCAGTACTTC. The encoded protein is CASRLGSIQYF. The chain is built from TRBV19 and TRBJ2-4; D possibly corresponds to TRBD2 (5 bases). V lost 6 bases and J lost 9, with 9 bases in between. The germline V gene has CDR1 LNHDA and CDR2 SQIVND (reference sequence). This CDR3 has 11 residues.

This chain joins TRBV6-6 and TRBJ2-5; D unresolved. This CDR3 has 12 residues. Looked up from germline, CDR1 is MNHNY and CDR2 is SVGAGI (reference sequence). The V gene lost 7 bases and the J gene lost 0 bases, with 6 bases spanning the gap. CDR3 coding DNA: TGTGCCAGCACTGACCACCAAGAGACCCAGTACTTC. This encodes CASTDHQETQYF.

The V gene is TRBV4-1, the J gene TRBJ1-5, with D possibly matching TRBD1 (6 bases). The V gene's germline CDR1 is MGHRA and CDR2 YSYEKL. The CDR3 has 14 residues. V was trimmed by 6 bases and J by 2 bases, leaving 11 bases between them. This chain's CDR3 is CASSDAGGNQPQHF. CDR3 bases: TGCGCCAGCAGTGACGCAGGGGGCAATCAGCCCCAGCATTTT.

This clone was observed a few times. V is TRBV6-5 and J is TRBJ1-2; D gene unclear. The germline CDR1 and CDR2 sequences are MNHEY and SVGAGI. The CDR3 consists of 14 residues. V lost 2 bases, J lost 2 bases, and 9 bases lay in between. The CDR3 DNA sequence: TGTGCCAGCAGTTACGGGCAGTCAAACTATGGCTACACCTTC. It yields the protein CASSYGQSNYGYTF.

V is TRBV5-6 and J is TRBJ1-5; D remains unclear. Trimming cost V 0 bases and J 4 bases, with 8 bases left between them. The CDR3 has 14 amino acids. CDR1 SGHDT and CDR2 YYEEEE come from the germline V gene. This CDR3 is CASSLAYVNQPQHF. In nucleotides, the CDR3 is TGTGCCAGCAGCTTGGCCTACGTTAATCAGCCCCAGCATTTT.

The chain recombines TRBV18 with TRBJ2-7; D is undetermined. V was cut by 3 bases and J by 6 bases, with 12 bases left in between. The CDR3 covers 13 residues. CDR1 and CDR2 (germline): KGHSH, LQKENI. CDR3 in DNA: TGTGCCAGCTCACCGACCGCCATGGGCGAGCAGTACGTC. Translation gives CASSPTAMGEQYV.

The rearrangement joins TRBV9 to TRBJ2-3; D uncertain. This CDR3 comprises 15 residues. The ends were cut back, 0 bases at V and 2 bases at J, with 10 bases in the middle. CDR1 SGDLS and CDR2 YYNGEE come from the germline V gene. CDR3 DNA sequence: TGTGCCAGCAGCGTAGAGGCATGGCCCACAGATACGCAGTATTTT. As protein: CASSVEAWPTDTQYF.

V usage is TRBV25-1 and J usage is TRBJ1-4; TRBD1 matches 8 bases. CDR1 and CDR2 (germline): MGHDK, SYGVNS. The ends lost 4 bases at V and 2 bases at J; junction bases unmatched: 3. The CDR3 extends over 15 amino acids. The CDR3 DNA sequence: TGTGCCAGCAGTGCCCGACAGGGGACTAATGAAAAACTGTTTTTT. This sequence encodes CASSARQGTNEKLFF.

This chain joins TRBV5-4 and TRBJ2-1; possible D gene TRBD1, 5 bases. This CDR3 is built from 14 residues. The germline V and J ends were trimmed by 4 bases and 4 bases, with 12 bases remaining between them. In germline, CDR1 is SGHNT, CDR2 YYREEE (reference sequence). In nucleotides, the CDR3 is TGTGCCAGCAGCGGCATACAGGAATACAATGAGCAGTTCTTC. It translates to CASSGIQEYNEQFF.

This chain uses TRBV15 with TRBJ2-5; 7 bases fit TRBD1. V dropped 0 bases and J dropped 4; count of bases not matched to a gene: 5. The CDR3 contains 15 residues. Germline V gene data show CDR1 as LNHNV and CDR2 as YYDKDF (reference sequence). The CDR3: CATSRDQRQGETQYF. For the CDR3, the DNA is TGTGCCACCAGCAGAGATCAGAGACAGGGAGAGACCCAGTACTTC.

The genes are TRBV5-1 and TRBJ2-7, with 11 bases matching TRBD1. The CDR3 has 12 residues. Germline V lookup: CDR1 SGHRS, CDR2 YFSETQ. V lost 4 bases to trimming and J lost 9 bases; unmatched junction nucleotides: 3. The CDR3 sequence is CASSPGQGVQYV. CDR3 bases: TGCGCCAGCAGCCCGGGACAGGGGGTGCAGTACGTC.

This chain links TRBV6-5 with TRBJ2-1; 10 bases fit TRBD2. V dropped 6 bases and J dropped 8; count of bases not matched to a gene: 10. The CDR3 sequence is 15 residues long. Germline CDR1 MNHEY, CDR2 SVGAGI. The CDR3 DNA is TGTGCCAGCAGCTTTAAGGGACTAGCGAAGGATGAGCAGTTCTTC. It encodes CASSFKGLAKDEQFF.

Only a few counts were recorded for this clone. The gene calls are TRBV11-2 and TRBJ2-2, with D perhaps matching TRBD1 (5 bases). Germline-derived CDR1 and CDR2 are SGHAT and FQNNGV. V was clipped by 2 bases and J by 3 bases, with 7 bases between them. The CDR3 contains 14 residues. The CDR3 DNA sequence: TGTGCCAGCAGCTTAACAGGAGACACCGGGGAGCTGTTTTTT. It codes for CASSLTGDTGELFF.

This rearrangement joins TRBV6-6 to TRBJ1-1; 8 nucleotides align to TRBD1. CDR1 and CDR2 (germline): MNHNY, SVGAGI (reference sequence). J lost 1 base, V lost 7 bases, and 8 bases had no gene match. CDR3 length: 15 amino acids. The CDR3 spells CASTGGQARNTEAFF. The CDR3, as DNA: TGTGCCAGCACAGGGGGCCAGGCCAGGAACACTGAAGCTTTCTTT.